Presented here are 21 T cell receptor beta chains from one specimen sequenced in a study of a mutant IDH1 vaccine in newly diagnosed glioma. The time point was: baseline, week 1 (first vaccination visit). The treatment denotes: pre-vaccination baseline after standard-of-care therapy. Method: immunoSEQ multiplex PCR; TCRdb's copy keeps in-frame clones and lacks some. This table holds tens of thousands of clones, about nine tenths found once. The sequencing here drew on PBMCs, taken from a glioma patient treated with radiotherapy, temozolomide or both. Receptors originate from a young man with glioma.

The chain has TRBV2 and TRBJ1-2; the D gene is possibly TRBD1 (5 bases). Trimming took 10 bases from V and 3 from J, leaving 12 bases between them. The CDR3 is 12 residues long. Germline V gene lookup returns CDR1 SNHLY and CDR2 FYNNEI. The CDR3 DNA is TGTGCCACCTCTGCCAGGGACTATGGCTACACCTTC. Translation: CATSARDYGYTF.

The chain is built from TRBV19 and TRBJ1-2; no clear D. Trimming pared 5 bases from V and 5 bases from J, leaving 12 bases between. The CDR3 covers 13 residues. Germline CDR1 is LNHDA and CDR2 is SQIVND (reference sequence). For the CDR3, the DNA is TGTGCCAGTAGTGTAAACGGGTTGTATGGCTACACCTTC. This sequence encodes CASSVNGLYGYTF.

This clone is a singleton in its sample. The genes are TRBV29-1 and TRBJ2-6, with D maybe TRBD2 (5 bases). Germline V gene data show CDR1 as SQVTM and CDR2 as ANQGSEA. The CDR3 has 13 residues. The V gene lost 5 bases and the J gene lost 2 bases, with 7 bases spanning the gap. This chain's CDR3 is CSVREAGANVLTF. The CDR3 DNA reads TGCAGCGTTCGGGAAGCTGGGGCCAACGTCCTGACTTTC.

The chain joins TRBV11-3 to TRBJ1-2, with 7 bases matching TRBD1. Germline-derived CDR1 and CDR2 are SGHNT and YENEEA. The CDR3 has 15 residues. The J segment lost 4 bases and the V segment lost 4 bases, leaving 9 bases of the junction unmatched. As DNA, the CDR3 is TGTGCCAGCAGCTCGAACAGGGGTCCCGTCTATGGCTACACCTTC. It yields the protein CASSSNRGPVYGYTF.

The chain combines TRBV5-4 with TRBJ1-3; D not certain. Germline loops: CDR1 SGHNT, CDR2 YYREEE (reference sequence). This CDR3 is 13 amino acids long. V was cut by 0 bases and J by 2 bases, with 3 bases left in between. The CDR3 nucleotides are TGTGCCAGCAGCTTGGTTCCTGGAAACACCATATATTTT. Residues: CASSLVPGNTIYF.

The CDR3 spells CASSLAGLADTDTQYF. In nucleotides, the CDR3 is TGTGCCAGCAGCTTAGCGGGACTAGCGGACACAGATACGCAGTATTTT. The rearrangement uses TRBV7-8 and TRBJ2-3; TRBD2 agrees at 11 bases. Trimming at V came to 0 bases and at J to 2 bases, leaving 1 base not matched to a gene. The CDR3 is 16 amino acids. Germline CDR1 SGHVS, CDR2 FQNEAQ.

The CDR3 DNA is TGTGCCAGCACCCTACTAGCGGGCGTCACCGGGGAGCTGTTTTTT. Protein: CASTLLAGVTGELFF. V is TRBV11-2 and J is TRBJ2-2, with 9 bases identical to TRBD2. V lost 7 bases and J lost 4; bases outside the gene matches: 7. This CDR3 region has 15 residues. Per the germline V gene, CDR1 is SGHAT and CDR2 is FQNNGV. Looking up the rest from reference TRBV11-2 and TRBJ2-2 gives the full variable domain: EAGVAQSPRYKIIEKRQSVAFWCNPISGHATLYWYQQILGQGPKLLIQFQNNGVVDDSQLPKDRFSAERLKGVDSTLKIQPAKLEDSAVYLCASTLLAGVTGELFFGEGSRLTVL.

This chain uses TRBV4-1 with TRBJ1-1; D unclear. CDR3 length: 14 residues. Trimming took off 0 bases at V and 9 bases at J, with 14 bases between the two ends. The germline V gene encodes CDR1 MGHRA and CDR2 YSYEKL. CDR3 protein: CASSQDAVAGKAFF. In DNA form, the CDR3 reads TGCGCCAGCAGCCAAGATGCTGTTGCCGGGAAAGCTTTCTTT.

The chain joins TRBV29-1 to TRBJ2-7; 10 bases line up with TRBD1. Germline lookup yields CDR1 SQVTM and CDR2 ANQGSEA. There are 15 residues in the CDR3. V dropped 6 bases and J dropped 2; count of bases not matched to a gene: 10. CDR3 region: CSVGDRGSFTYEQYF. As DNA, the CDR3 is TGCAGCGTGGGGGACAGGGGAAGTTTCACCTACGAGCAGTACTTC.

The chain couples TRBV27 to TRBJ2-7, with 7 bases matching TRBD2. There are 14 residues in the CDR3. Per the germline V gene, CDR1 is MNHEY and CDR2 is SMNVEV (reference sequence). Losses at the gene ends were 6 bases for V and 7 bases for J; bases not matched to a gene: 12. CDR3 DNA: TGTGCCAGCAGAGATCCGGGAGGCGGATGGGAGCAGTACTTC. Amino acid sequence: CASRDPGGGWEQYF.

The chain links TRBV6-1 to TRBJ2-7; 7 bases are a match to TRBD2. In germline, CDR1 is MNHNS, CDR2 SASEGT. J gave up 6 bases and V 2 bases, and 10 bases lay outside the gene matches. This CDR3 has 15 residues. The CDR3 DNA sequence: TGTGCCAGCAGTGAAAGGGTGGGAGGGCCGGGCGAGCAGTACTTC. Protein product: CASSERVGGPGEQYF.

This clone was counted a few times. J is TRBJ2-7 and V is TRBV7-6; 12 bases match TRBD2. The CDR3 is 14 amino acids. J was trimmed by 4 bases and V by 5 bases; bases with no gene match: 3. CDR1 is SGHVS and CDR2 is FNYEAQ in the germline V gene. In nucleotides, the CDR3 is TGTGCCAGCAGCCCTACTAGCGGGAGGTACGAGCAGTACTTC. Its translation is CASSPTSGRYEQYF.

V is TRBV30 and J is TRBJ1-1; D not resolved. V was pared by 2 bases and J by 6 bases, with 7 bases between. Germline-derived CDR1 and CDR2 are GTSNPN and SVGIG (reference sequence). The CDR3 extends over 11 amino acids. CDR3 DNA: TGTGCCTGGAGTCCTAGGGCTGAAGCTTTCTTT. Its translation is CAWSPRAEAFF.

The V call is TRBV15, the J call TRBJ2-7, with 7 positions matching TRBD2. This CDR3 is built from 15 residues. Trimming at V came to 0 bases and at J to 1 base, leaving 3 bases not matched to a gene. Germline assignment: CDR1 LNHNV and CDR2 YYDKDF (reference sequence). In DNA form, the CDR3 reads TGTGCCACCAGCAGAGAGGCAGCGGGGTCCTACGAGCAGTACTTC. Its protein product is CATSREAAGSYEQYF.

The chain links TRBV5-1 to TRBJ2-3; 8 bases match TRBD2. Germline V lookup: CDR1 SGHRS, CDR2 YFSETQ. The CDR3 extends over 15 amino acids. With 0 bases clipped from V and 4 bases from J, the junction kept 4 bases outside the gene matches. The DNA of the CDR3 is TGCGCCAGCAGCTTGGAGGCTAGCGGGCCAGATACGCAGTATTTT. It encodes CASSLEASGPDTQYF.

The table lists this clone with a count of one. The CDR3 DNA reads TGTGCCAGCAGCCAAGTGTGGAATAGCGGTCAAGAGACCCAGTACTTC. Its translation: CASSQVWNSGQETQYF. This chain joins TRBV4-2 and TRBJ2-5, with TRBD2 as a possible D gene (6 bases). The CDR3 extends over 16 amino acids. Germline CDR1 and CDR2: LGHNA and YNFKEQ. The V end was cut by 1 base, the J end by 2 bases, with 14 bases between.

This chain joins TRBV29-1 and TRBJ1-1; D call uncertain. Germline CDR1 is SQVTM and CDR2 is ANQGSEA. The CDR3 totals 14 residues. V lost 6 bases to trimming and J lost 1 base, with 15 bases between them. The CDR3 spells CSVLPGGRNTEAFF. CDR3 DNA sequence: TGCAGCGTCCTCCCGGGAGGGAGGAACACTGAAGCTTTCTTT.

The rearrangement joins TRBV10-1 to TRBJ2-7, with D unresolved. From germline, CDR1 is WNHNN and CDR2 SYGVQD (reference sequence). Trimming took off 8 bases at V and 2 bases at J, with 10 bases between the two ends. The CDR3 spans 12 residues. CDR3 in amino acids: CASGRQPYEQYF. In DNA, the CDR3 is TGCGCCAGCGGCAGGCAACCCTACGAGCAGTACTTC.

This clone was detected once. The chain recombines TRBV19 with TRBJ1-2; D is unresolved. CDR1 and CDR2 (germline): LNHDA, SQIVND (reference sequence). V lost 6 bases, J lost 13 bases, and 27 bases lay in between. The CDR3 spans 15 residues. The CDR3 DNA follows: TGTGCCAGTAGAAGGGATTTGGCCCAAACTATGGGCAGCACCTTC. Its translation: CASRRDLAQTMGSTF.

This chain joins TRBV6-5 and TRBJ2-1; weak D call: TRBD1 (6 bases). The germline CDR1 and CDR2 sequences are MNHEY and SVGAGI. Trimming shortened V by 2 bases and J by 10 bases, and 9 bases separated the two germline ends. The CDR3 is 12 amino acids. The CDR3 DNA reads as TGTGCCAGCAGTTACCTCGGACAGGAGCAGTTCTTC. This codes for CASSYLGQEQFF.

V and J are TRBV5-1 and TRBJ2-2, with 7 bases fitting TRBD1. Per germline, CDR1 SGHRS and CDR2 YFSETQ. V lost 4 bases to trimming and J lost 2 bases; unmatched junction nucleotides: 5. The CDR3 is made up of 15 amino acids. Here the CDR3 reads CASSHGTANTGELFF. CDR3 coding DNA: TGCGCCAGCAGCCACGGGACAGCAAACACCGGGGAGCTGTTTTTT.